A single TCR beta chain is shown here with its context. This entry belongs to a study of technical replicates of blood from several donors. This table comes from immunoSEQ multiplex PCR, and its TCRdb copy is limited to in-frame clones, with some not included. The sample lists about 81,000 clones; around 96% were seen once. The origin of this receptor is a human donor in good health. Sample: T cells isolated from PBMCs.

The DNA of the CDR3 is TGTGCCAGCAGCCAAGCCCTTGGGGGGGCCAGTTACGAGCAGTACTTC. This translates into CASSQALGGASYEQYF. The chain employs TRBV14 and TRBJ2-7, with D perhaps TRBD2 (7 bases). Germline CDR1 is SGHDN and CDR2 is FVKESK. CDR3 length: 16 residues. V was pared by 1 base and J by 4 bases, with 17 bases between. The whole variable domain, filled in from reference TRBV14 and TRBJ2-7, reads EAGVTQFPSHSVIEKGQTVTLRCDPISGHDNLYWYRRVMGKEIKFLLHFVKESKQDESGMPNNRFLAERTGGTYSTLKVQPAELEDSGVYFCASSQALGGASYEQYFGPGTRLTVT.